This T cell receptor beta chain was documented in a study of tumor and adjacent non-tumor tissue in lung cancer. The study's findings and limits: TCR diversity was significantly greater in tumor than normal lung tissue.

This clonotype was recorded many times. The antigen remains unidentified. Three rounds of nested PCR, following a modified ARM-PCR protocol, produced the TCRbeta library. TCRdb analysed the multiplex PCR reads with MiXCR anew, one entry per CDR3 protein. The sample lists 85,000 to 130,000 distinct CDR3 sequences, roughly 60% seen once, with approximately 18% in the top ten. No cell sorting was done before RNA was extracted from the tissue. Distant lung tissue was collected more than 3 cm away from the tumor edge. V lost 4 bases, J lost 7 bases, and 9 bases stayed unmatched. Germline loops: CDR1 SGHKS, CDR2 YYEKEE (reference sequence). There are 15 residues in the CDR3.

This sequence joins TRBV5-5 and TRBJ1-4, with 8 bases lining up with TRBD1. The clonotype originates from a man younger than 40 with non-small cell lung cancer. Sequenced material: distant non-tumor lung tissue. CDR3 in DNA: TGTGCCAGCAGCCGGCAAACAGGGGGGGGTGAAAAACTGTTTTTT. Protein sequence: CASSRQTGGGEKLFF. Variable domain in full (rest from reference TRBV5-5 and TRBJ1-4): DAGVTQSPTHLIKTRGQQVTLRCSPISGHKSVSWYQQVLGQGPQFIFQYYEKEERGRGNFPDRFSARQFPNYSSELNVNALLLGDSALYLCASSRQTGGGEKLFFGSGTQLSVL.